This T cell receptor beta chain originates from a study of regulatory T cells in long-lasting Graves disease. Study-level results: Newly diagnosed disease favored TRBV20-1 and TRBJ2-1 over persistent disease. Examination was confined to peripheral blood, excluding thyroid tissue.

Relying on iRepertoire HTBI primers and Arm-PCR of CDR3 regions, the team built TCR beta libraries. MiXCR, applied by TCRdb to the multiplex PCR reads, yields one record per CDR3 protein. The data show about 470,000 distinct CDR3 sequences, with around a fifth seen just once and approximately 6.4% held by the top ten. This clonotype has at least ten counts. Antigen unknown. This CDR3 comprises 15 residues. V was clipped by 4 bases and J by 3 bases, with 15 bases between them. Looked up from germline, CDR1 is MDHEN and CDR2 is SYDVKM. The time point: persistent/refractory GD, antithyroid drugs over 5 years with positive TRAb. Generation of the TCR library employed RNA extracted from PBMCs.

The gene calls are TRBV28 and TRBJ1-1; D may be TRBD1 (5 bases). This clonotype originated in a female donor with Graves disease. The sequences come from peripheral blood mononuclear cells (PBMCs), collected when the disease was refractory, from a patient treated with antithyroid drugs. CDR3 protein: CASSSHSLGDTEAFF. In DNA, the CDR3 is TGTGCCAGCAGTTCCCACAGCCTGGGGGACACTGAAGCTTTCTTT.